Presented here are 23 T cell receptor beta chains from one specimen sequenced in a study of blood T cell repertoires in COVID-19. Method: immunoSEQ multiplex PCR; TCRdb's copy keeps in-frame clones and lacks some. The top ten hold over 8.5% of the sample, which has 130,000 to 150,000 clones, about 87% seen once. What was sequenced was peripheral blood. Source of these receptors: a woman in her forties or fifties with active or convalescent COVID-19.

The chain's CDR3 is CASSLAADRGEKLFF. DNA for the CDR3: TGCGCCAGCAGCTTGGCCGCGGACAGGGGTGAAAAACTGTTTTTT. The J gene is TRBJ1-4, the V gene TRBV5-1; TRBD1 aligns across 9 bases. V lost 0 bases, J lost 7 bases, and 4 bases stayed unmatched. This CDR3 is built from 15 residues. In germline, CDR1 is SGHRS, CDR2 YFSETQ.

The rearrangement uses TRBV11-2 and TRBJ2-2; tentative D call: TRBD2 (6 bases). This CDR3 contains 16 residues. The germline gives CDR1 SGHAT, CDR2 FQNNGV. Trimming took 9 bases from V and 6 from J, leaving 23 bases between them. The CDR3 here is CASPNYRASVAGELFF. The CDR3 coding sequence is TGTGCCAGTCCCAATTATAGGGCTAGCGTGGCCGGGGAGCTGTTTTTT. Full variable domain (missing parts from reference TRBV11-2 and TRBJ2-2): EAGVAQSPRYKIIEKRQSVAFWCNPISGHATLYWYQQILGQGPKLLIQFQNNGVVDDSQLPKDRFSAERLKGVDSTLKIQPAKLEDSAVYLCASPNYRASVAGELFFGEGSRLTVL.

The V call is TRBV7-9, the J call TRBJ2-7; a weak D match, TRBD2 (6 bases). This CDR3 is built from 13 residues. Trimming stripped 5 bases from V and 3 bases from J, with 11 bases between. The germline V gene has CDR1 SEHNR and CDR2 FQNEAQ (reference sequence). CDR3 coding DNA: TGTGCCAGCAGCCCGCGGGAAGACTACGAGCAGTACTTC. Encoded protein: CASSPREDYEQYF.

J is TRBJ2-7 and V is TRBV19, with 11 bases aligning to TRBD2. V was clipped by 1 base and J by 2 bases; unmatched bases: 1. CDR1 and CDR2 (germline): LNHDA, SQIVND (reference sequence). The length of the CDR3 is 15 residues. CDR3 coding DNA: TGTGCCAGTAGTATAGGACTAGCGGGACCCTACGAGCAGTACTTC. It translates to CASSIGLAGPYEQYF.

The rearrangement joins TRBV19 to TRBJ2-1; the D gene is possibly TRBD1 (6 bases). CDR1 and CDR2 (germline): LNHDA, SQIVND (reference sequence). CDR3 length: 15 residues. V lost 3 bases and J 5 bases, leaving 14 bases between the germline ends. The CDR3 DNA sequence: TGTGCCAGTAGTATTTTCAGGGGAGCAGACAATGAGCAGTTCTTC. Translation gives CASSIFRGADNEQFF.

The V and J genes are TRBV28 and TRBJ2-2, with 8 bases lining up with TRBD2. Germline V gives CDR1 MDHEN, CDR2 SYDVKM. The V gene end was trimmed by 8 bases and the J gene end by 0 bases; junction bases not matched to a gene: 8. This CDR3 spans 16 amino acids. Written as DNA, the CDR3 is TGTGCCAGCGGCCTTATAGCGGGAACGAACACCGGGGAGCTGTTTTTT. Translated: CASGLIAGTNTGELFF.

This chain uses TRBV7-9 with TRBJ2-1; D remains ambiguous. Per the germline V gene, CDR1 is SEHNR and CDR2 is FQNEAQ (reference sequence). V lost 5 bases to trimming and J lost 4 bases, with 12 bases between them. The CDR3 length is 14 residues. The CDR3 is CASSPSFVYNEQFF. The CDR3 bases are TGTGCCAGCAGCCCTAGTTTTGTATACAATGAGCAGTTCTTC.

In its sample, this clone was seen once. The J gene is TRBJ1-5, the V gene TRBV5-5; possible D gene TRBD1, 5 bases. V dropped 2 bases and J dropped 7 bases, with 10 bases sitting between them. The CDR3 has 13 residues. Germline loops: CDR1 SGHKS, CDR2 YYEKEE (reference sequence). The CDR3 region is CASSLGVVQPQHF. CDR3 sequence (DNA): TGTGCCAGCAGCTTAGGGGTAGTACAGCCCCAGCATTTT. Variable domain in full (rest from reference TRBV5-5 and TRBJ1-5): DAGVTQSPTHLIKTRGQQVTLRCSPISGHKSVSWYQQVLGQGPQFIFQYYEKEERGRGNFPDRFSARQFPNYSSELNVNALLLGDSALYLCASSLGVVQPQHFGDGTRLSIL.

This sequence joins TRBV12-3 or TRBV12-4 and TRBJ2-7, with D uncertain. This CDR3 contains 11 residues. V lost 5 bases and J 3 bases, leaving 5 bases between the germline ends. The CDR3 sequence is CASSESYEQYF. CDR3 coding DNA: TGTGCCAGCAGTGAGAGCTACGAGCAGTACTTC.

The chain combines TRBV28 with TRBJ1-5; no clear D. Trimming stripped 4 bases from V and 6 bases from J, with 7 bases between. This CDR3 region has 12 residues. Germline values: CDR1 MDHEN, CDR2 SYDVKM. CDR3 in DNA: TGTGCCAGCAGTTCGGGGAGTCAGCCCCAGCATTTT. Protein product: CASSSGSQPQHF.

The rearrangement uses TRBV3-1 (or the pseudogene TRBV3-2) and TRBJ2-3, with TRBD2 matching over 10 bases. Trimming took 4 bases from V and 5 from J; bases not matched to a gene: 9. Germline CDR1 LGHDT, CDR2 YNNKEL (reference sequence). The CDR3 covers 16 residues. The CDR3 DNA reads TGTGCCAGCAGCCCCCGAGTACTAGCGGGGATAGATACGCAGTATTTT. It yields the protein CASSPRVLAGIDTQYF.

V is TRBV15 and J is TRBJ2-5; 7 bases agree with TRBD1. V trimming: 3 bases; J trimming: 5 bases; junction bases outside the gene matches: 12. CDR1 and CDR2 (germline): LNHNV, YYDKDF (reference sequence). The CDR3 totals 16 residues. CDR3 in amino acids: CATSSTSGGSRETQYF. CDR3 sequence (DNA): TGTGCCACCAGCAGTACCTCAGGGGGATCGCGGGAGACCCAGTACTTC. Full variable domain (remainder filled in from reference TRBV15 and TRBJ2-5): DAMVIQNPRYQVTQFGKPVTLSCSQTLNHNVMYWYQQKSSQAPKLLFHYYDKDFNNEADTPDNFQSRRPNTSFCFLDIRSPGLGDTAMYLCATSSTSGGSRETQYFGPGTRLLVL.

The V gene is TRBV28, the J gene TRBJ2-1; D may be TRBD2 (5 bases). This CDR3 comprises 17 residues. V gave up 4 bases and J gave up 0 bases, with 16 bases separating them. CDR1 is MDHEN, CDR2 SYDVKM, per germline. The CDR3 nucleotides read TGTGCCAGCAGTTCTTTGAGCGGAGTAAGCTCCTACAATGAGCAGTTCTTC. This encodes CASSSLSGVSSYNEQFF. The full variable domain, its missing parts supplied by reference TRBV28 and TRBJ2-1, is DVKVTQSSRYLVKRTGEKVFLECVQDMDHENMFWYRQDPGLGLRLIYFSYDVKMKEKGDIPEGYSVSREKKERFSLILESASTNQTSMYLCASSSLSGVSSYNEQFFGPGTRLTVL.

J is TRBJ1-3 and V is TRBV6-5; D is unclear. The germline V gene has CDR1 MNHEY and CDR2 SVGAGI. The CDR3 has 11 residues. Trimming stripped 7 bases from V and 3 bases from J, with 4 bases between. CDR3 sequence: CASNNGNTIYF. CDR3 nucleotides: TGTGCCAGCAATAATGGAAACACCATATATTTT.

The J gene is TRBJ2-3, the V gene TRBV5-1; D possibly corresponds to TRBD1 (5 bases). Trimming took off 0 bases at V and 5 bases at J, with 22 bases between the two ends. Germline CDR1 and CDR2: SGHRS and YFSETQ. This CDR3 contains 18 residues. The CDR3 DNA reads as TGCGCCAGCAGCTTGGCCAGGGCCCCCGTTAACCCCGTAGATACGCAGTATTTT. This codes for CASSLARAPVNPVDTQYF.

The CDR3 DNA reads TGTGCCAGCAGGCGGAACGACAATGAGCAGTTCTTC. This gives the protein CASRRNDNEQFF. The chain employs TRBV12-3 or TRBV12-4 and TRBJ2-1; unclear D gene. The germline V and J ends were trimmed by 6 bases and 5 bases, with 8 bases remaining between them. This CDR3 contains 12 residues.

This chain joins TRBV19 and TRBJ1-6, with D hard to call. CDR1 and CDR2 from the germline V gene are LNHDA and SQIVND (reference sequence). V lost 5 bases, J lost 1 base, and 15 bases lay in between. The CDR3 totals 17 residues. As DNA, the CDR3 is TGTGCCAGTAGTTCTGACTCGGATTCGTCCTATAATTCACCCCTCCACTTT. This gives the protein CASSSDSDSSYNSPLHF.

The rearrangement uses TRBV6-6 and TRBJ2-3; TRBD2 matches 10 bases. Germline CDR1 and CDR2: MNHNY and SVGAGI (reference sequence). V shed 6 bases, J shed 2 bases, and the junction held 11 bases outside the gene matches. The CDR3 runs 17 residues. CDR3 residues: CASSRGRLAGATDTQYF. The CDR3 region has the DNA TGTGCCAGCAGCCGAGGACGTCTAGCGGGGGCCACAGATACGCAGTATTTT.

This chain joins TRBV7-9 and TRBJ1-5; D ambiguous. Trimming took 5 bases from V and 4 from J, leaving 18 bases between them. Germline CDR1 reads SEHNR; CDR2 reads FQNEAQ (reference sequence). The CDR3 consists of 16 residues. CDR3 nucleotide sequence: TGTGCCAGCAGCCCCCCTGGGGTTGAGGGAAATCAGCCCCAGCATTTT. Its translation is CASSPPGVEGNQPQHF.

The chain has TRBV30 and TRBJ1-2; tentatively, D is TRBD1 (5 bases). The CDR3 runs to 16 residues. Per germline, CDR1 GTSNPN and CDR2 SVGIG (reference sequence). With 4 bases removed from V and 3 bases from J, the gap between germline ends came to 21 bases. This chain's CDR3 is CAWTPLGGTDDYGYTF. CDR3 DNA sequence: TGTGCCTGGACCCCTCTCGGGGGGACTGACGACTATGGCTACACCTTC.

The chain couples TRBV28 to TRBJ1-5; a possible D gene is TRBD1 (6 bases). The CDR3 is 16 amino acids. Trimming took 4 bases from V and 1 from J, leaving 14 bases between them. Germline lookup yields CDR1 MDHEN and CDR2 SYDVKM. Here the CDR3 DNA reads TGTGCCAGCAGTTCACCAGGGGTGAGGAGCAATCAGCCCCAGCATTTT. As protein: CASSSPGVRSNQPQHF.

This chain links TRBV18 with TRBJ1-2; 8 nucleotides line up with TRBD1. This CDR3 is built from 15 residues. The germline V gene encodes CDR1 KGHSH and CDR2 LQKENI. With V trimmed by 4 bases and J by 2 bases, 6 bases remained unmatched. The DNA for the CDR3 is TGTGCCAGCTCACTCCAAGACAGGGGCAACTATGGCTACACCTTC. Encoded protein: CASSLQDRGNYGYTF.

The chain employs TRBV28 and TRBJ1-2, with a tentative D call TRBD1 (5 bases). The CDR3 sequence is 15 residues long. Deletions cut 4 bases from V and 4 bases from J, with 16 bases between. The germline V gene has CDR1 MDHEN and CDR2 SYDVKM. The CDR3 sequence is CASSSTEMDIYGYTF. The DNA of the CDR3 is TGTGCCAGCAGTTCGACAGAGATGGATATCTATGGCTACACCTTC.